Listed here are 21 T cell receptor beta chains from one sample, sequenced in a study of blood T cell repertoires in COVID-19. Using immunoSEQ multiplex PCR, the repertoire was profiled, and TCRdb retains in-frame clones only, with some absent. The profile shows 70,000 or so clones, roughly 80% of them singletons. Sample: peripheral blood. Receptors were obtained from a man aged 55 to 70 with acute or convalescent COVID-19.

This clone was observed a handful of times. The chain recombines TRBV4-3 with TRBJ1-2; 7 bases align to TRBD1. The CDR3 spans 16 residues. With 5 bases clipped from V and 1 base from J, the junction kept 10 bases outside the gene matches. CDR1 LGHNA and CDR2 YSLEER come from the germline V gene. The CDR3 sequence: CASSVRQGGGNYGYTF. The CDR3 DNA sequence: TGCGCCAGCAGCGTCCGACAGGGTGGAGGTAACTATGGCTACACCTTC.

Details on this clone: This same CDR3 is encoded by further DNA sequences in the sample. CDR3 region: CSVEQVSGNTIYF. CDR3 in DNA: TGCAGCGTTGAGCAGGTCTCTGGAAACACCATATATTTT. The V call is TRBV29-1, the J call TRBJ1-3; D call uncertain. Between the trimmed V and J ends, which lost 3 bases and 0 bases, there was a span of 6 bases. Germline V gene data show CDR1 as SQVTM and CDR2 as ANQGSEA. This CDR3 is built from 13 residues.

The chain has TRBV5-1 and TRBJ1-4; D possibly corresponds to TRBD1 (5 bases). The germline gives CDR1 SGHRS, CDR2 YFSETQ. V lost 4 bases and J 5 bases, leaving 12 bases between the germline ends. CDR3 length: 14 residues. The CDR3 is CASSPEGRNEKLFF. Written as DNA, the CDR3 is TGCGCCAGCAGCCCGGAGGGGAGGAATGAAAAACTGTTTTTT.

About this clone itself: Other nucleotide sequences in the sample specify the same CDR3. Written as DNA, the CDR3 is TGTGCCACCAGTGCGGGGGGCTCCTACAATGAGCAGTTCTTC. Translating gives CATSAGGSYNEQFF. This chain links TRBV24-1 with TRBJ2-1; 7 bases are a match to TRBD2. Germline V gene data show CDR1 as KGHDR and CDR2 as SFDVKD. The CDR3 is 14 residues long. Trimming cost V 5 bases and J 0 bases; bases outside gene matches: 0.

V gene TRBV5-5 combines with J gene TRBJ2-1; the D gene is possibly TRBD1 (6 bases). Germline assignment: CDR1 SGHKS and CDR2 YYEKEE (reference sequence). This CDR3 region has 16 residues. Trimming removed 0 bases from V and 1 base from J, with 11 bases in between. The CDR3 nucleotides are TGTGCCAGCAGCTTGGAGGGGGACACATCCTACAATGAGCAGTTCTTC. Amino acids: CASSLEGDTSYNEQFF. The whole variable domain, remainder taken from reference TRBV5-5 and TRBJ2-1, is DAGVTQSPTHLIKTRGQQVTLRCSPISGHKSVSWYQQVLGQGPQFIFQYYEKEERGRGNFPDRFSARQFPNYSSELNVNALLLGDSALYLCASSLEGDTSYNEQFFGPGTRLTVL.

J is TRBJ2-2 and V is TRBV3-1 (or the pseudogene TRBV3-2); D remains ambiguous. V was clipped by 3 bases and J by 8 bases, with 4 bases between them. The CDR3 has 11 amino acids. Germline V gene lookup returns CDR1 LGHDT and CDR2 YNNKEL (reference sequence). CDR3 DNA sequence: TGTGCCAGCAGCCATGAGGGGGAGCTGTTTTTT. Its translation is CASSHEGELFF.

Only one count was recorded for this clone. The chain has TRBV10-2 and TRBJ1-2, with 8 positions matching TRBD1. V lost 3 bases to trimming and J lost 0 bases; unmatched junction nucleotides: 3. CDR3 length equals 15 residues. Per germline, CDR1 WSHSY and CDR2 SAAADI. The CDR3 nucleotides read TGCGCCAGCAGTGACAGGGGGCGACCTAACTATGGCTACACCTTC. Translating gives CASSDRGRPNYGYTF.

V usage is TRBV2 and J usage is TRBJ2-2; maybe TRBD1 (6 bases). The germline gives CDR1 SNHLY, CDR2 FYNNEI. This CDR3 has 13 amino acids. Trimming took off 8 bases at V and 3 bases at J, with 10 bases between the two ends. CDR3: CASGQPDTGELFF. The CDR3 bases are TGTGCCAGCGGACAGCCGGACACCGGGGAGCTGTTTTTT.

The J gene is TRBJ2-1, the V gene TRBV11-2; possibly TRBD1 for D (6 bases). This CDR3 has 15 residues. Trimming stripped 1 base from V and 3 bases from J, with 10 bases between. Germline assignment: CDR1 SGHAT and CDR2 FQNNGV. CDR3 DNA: TGTGCCAGCAGCTTAGGCAGGGGAAGCTACAATGAGCAGTTCTTC. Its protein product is CASSLGRGSYNEQFF.

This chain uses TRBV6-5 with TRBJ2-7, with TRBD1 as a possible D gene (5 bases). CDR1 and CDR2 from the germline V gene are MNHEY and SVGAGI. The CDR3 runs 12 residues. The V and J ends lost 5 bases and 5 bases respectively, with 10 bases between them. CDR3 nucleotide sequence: TGTGCCAGCAGTAACCCAGGGAACGAGCAGTACTTC. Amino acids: CASSNPGNEQYF.

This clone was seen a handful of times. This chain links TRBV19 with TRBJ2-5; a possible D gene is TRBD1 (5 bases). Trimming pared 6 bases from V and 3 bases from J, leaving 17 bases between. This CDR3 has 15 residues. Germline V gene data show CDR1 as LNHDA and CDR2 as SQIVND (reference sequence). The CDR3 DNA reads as TGTGCCAGTAGACCTACACTCGTCAGGGAAGAGACCCAGTACTTC. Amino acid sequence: CASRPTLVREETQYF.

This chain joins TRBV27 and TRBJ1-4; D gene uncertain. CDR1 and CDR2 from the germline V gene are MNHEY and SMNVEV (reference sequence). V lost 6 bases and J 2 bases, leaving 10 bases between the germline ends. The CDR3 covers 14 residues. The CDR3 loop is CASRPQTTNEKLFF. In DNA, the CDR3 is TGTGCCAGCAGACCCCAAACTACTAATGAAAAACTGTTTTTT.

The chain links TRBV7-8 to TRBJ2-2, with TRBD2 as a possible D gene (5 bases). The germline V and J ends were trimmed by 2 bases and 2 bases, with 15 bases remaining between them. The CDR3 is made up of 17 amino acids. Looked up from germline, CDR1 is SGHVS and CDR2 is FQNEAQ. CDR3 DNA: TGTGCCAGCAGCTTACCCCGAGCCGGGGTTAACACCGGGGAGCTGTTTTTT. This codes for CASSLPRAGVNTGELFF.

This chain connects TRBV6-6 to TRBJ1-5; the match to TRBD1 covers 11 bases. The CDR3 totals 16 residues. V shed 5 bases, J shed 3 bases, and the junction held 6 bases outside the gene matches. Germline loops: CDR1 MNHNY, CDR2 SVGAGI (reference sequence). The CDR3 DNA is TGTGCCAGCAGTACCCGGACAGGGGGCTCCAATCAGCCCCAGCATTTT. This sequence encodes CASSTRTGGSNQPQHF.

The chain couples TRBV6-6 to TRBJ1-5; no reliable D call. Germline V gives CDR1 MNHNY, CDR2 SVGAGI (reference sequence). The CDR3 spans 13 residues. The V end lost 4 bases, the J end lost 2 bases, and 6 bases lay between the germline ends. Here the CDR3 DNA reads TGTGCCAGCAGTTTACATGGCAATCAGCCCCAGCATTTT. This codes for CASSLHGNQPQHF.

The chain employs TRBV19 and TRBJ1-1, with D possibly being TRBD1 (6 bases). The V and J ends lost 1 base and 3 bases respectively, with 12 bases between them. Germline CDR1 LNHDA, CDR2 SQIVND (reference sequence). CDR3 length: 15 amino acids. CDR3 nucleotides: TGTGCCAGTAGTATAGGGGGGGGCCCCTACACTGAAGCTTTCTTT. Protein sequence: CASSIGGGPYTEAFF.

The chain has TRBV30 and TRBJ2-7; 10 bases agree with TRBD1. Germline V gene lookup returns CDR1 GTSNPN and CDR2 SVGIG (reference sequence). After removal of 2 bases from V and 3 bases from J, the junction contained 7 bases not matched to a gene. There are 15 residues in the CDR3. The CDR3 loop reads CAWSPPGQGFYEQYF. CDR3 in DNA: TGTGCCTGGAGTCCCCCGGGACAGGGGTTCTACGAGCAGTACTTC. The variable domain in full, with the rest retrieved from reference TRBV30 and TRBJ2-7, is SQTIHQWPATLVQPVGSPLSLECTVEGTSNPNLYWYRQAAGRGLQLLFYSVGIGQISSEVPQNLSASRPQDRQFILSSKKLLLSDSGFYLCAWSPPGQGFYEQYFGPGTRLTVT.

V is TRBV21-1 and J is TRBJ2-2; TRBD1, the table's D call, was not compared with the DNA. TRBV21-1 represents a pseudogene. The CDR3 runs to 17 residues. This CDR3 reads CASSKSRRTGNTGELFF. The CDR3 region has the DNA TGTGCCAGCAGCAAAAGCCGCAGGACAGGGAACACCGGGGAGCTGTTTTTT.

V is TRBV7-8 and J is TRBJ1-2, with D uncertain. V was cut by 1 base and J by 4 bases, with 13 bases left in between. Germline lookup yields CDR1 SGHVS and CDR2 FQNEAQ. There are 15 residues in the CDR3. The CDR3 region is CASSLVGREVYGYTF. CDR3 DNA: TGTGCCAGCAGCTTAGTTGGCCGGGAGGTCTATGGCTACACCTTC.

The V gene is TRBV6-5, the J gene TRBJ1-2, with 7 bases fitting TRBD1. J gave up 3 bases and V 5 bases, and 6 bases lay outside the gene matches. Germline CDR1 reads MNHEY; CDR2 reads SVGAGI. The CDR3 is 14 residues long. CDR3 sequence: CASSIPTGDYGYTF. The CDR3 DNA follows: TGTGCCAGCAGTATACCAACAGGGGACTATGGCTACACCTTC.

CDR3 sequence: CASSLIGQGNSPLHF. CDR3 sequence (DNA): TGTGCCAGCAGTCTAATTGGACAGGGGAATTCACCCCTCCACTTT. The V gene is TRBV13, the J gene TRBJ1-6, with TRBD1 matching over 9 bases. J was trimmed by 7 bases and V by 6 bases; bases with no gene match: 7. Looked up from germline, CDR1 is PRHDT and CDR2 is FYEKMQ (reference sequence). The CDR3 has 15 amino acids.